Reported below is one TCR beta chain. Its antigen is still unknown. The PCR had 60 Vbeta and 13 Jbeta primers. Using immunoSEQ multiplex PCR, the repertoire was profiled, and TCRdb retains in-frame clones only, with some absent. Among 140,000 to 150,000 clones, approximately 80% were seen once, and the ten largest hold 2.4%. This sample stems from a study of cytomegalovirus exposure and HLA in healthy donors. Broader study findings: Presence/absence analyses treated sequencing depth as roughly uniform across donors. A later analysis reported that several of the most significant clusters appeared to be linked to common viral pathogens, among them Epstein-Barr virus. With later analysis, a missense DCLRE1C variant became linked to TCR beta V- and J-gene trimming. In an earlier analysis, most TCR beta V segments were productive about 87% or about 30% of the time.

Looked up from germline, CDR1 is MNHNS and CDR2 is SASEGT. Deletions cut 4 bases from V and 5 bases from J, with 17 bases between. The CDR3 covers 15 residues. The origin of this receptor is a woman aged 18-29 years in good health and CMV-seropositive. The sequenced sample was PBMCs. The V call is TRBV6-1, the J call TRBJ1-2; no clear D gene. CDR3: CASSVRLDSGYGYTF. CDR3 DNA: TGTGCCAGCAGTGTAAGGCTGGACTCCGGGTATGGCTACACCTTC.